This record covers a single T cell receptor beta chain. Assay: immunoSEQ multiplex PCR; the TCRdb copy retains only in-frame clones and omits some. Of tens of thousands of clones listed, more than 75% are singletons. Time point specified: after dendritic cell vaccination, including at tumor progression/relapse. CDR1 and CDR2 from the germline V gene are SGHTA and FQGNSA. V lost 5 bases and J 3 bases, leaving 20 bases between the germline ends. The CDR3 is 16 residues long. This entry belongs to a study of glioma-infiltrating T cells after dendritic cell vaccination. Material: blood, obtained after dendritic cell vaccination. The TCR sequence derives from a human donor with glioblastoma. This sequence joins TRBV7-2 and TRBJ2-7; tentative D call: TRBD2 (6 bases). CDR3 residues: CASSPGTSRIGYEQYF. CDR3 nucleotide sequence: TGTGCCAGCAGCCCTGGGACTTCCCGGATAGGCTACGAGCAGTACTTC.